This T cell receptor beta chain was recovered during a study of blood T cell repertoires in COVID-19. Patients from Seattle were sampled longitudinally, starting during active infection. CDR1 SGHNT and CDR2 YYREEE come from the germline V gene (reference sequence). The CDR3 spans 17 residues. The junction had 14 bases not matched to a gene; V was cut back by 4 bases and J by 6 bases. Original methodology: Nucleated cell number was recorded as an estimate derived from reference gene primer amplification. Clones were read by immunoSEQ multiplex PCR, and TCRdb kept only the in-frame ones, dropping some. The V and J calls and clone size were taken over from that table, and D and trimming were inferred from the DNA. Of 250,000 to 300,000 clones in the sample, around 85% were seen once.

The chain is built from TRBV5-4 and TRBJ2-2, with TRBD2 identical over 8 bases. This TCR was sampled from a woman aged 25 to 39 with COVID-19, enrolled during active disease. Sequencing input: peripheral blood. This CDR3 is CASSAGLVGLNAGELFF. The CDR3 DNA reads TGTGCCAGCAGCGCGGGACTAGTGGGGTTAAACGCCGGGGAGCTGTTTTTT.